The 11 T cell receptor beta chains below all came from one sample that was sequenced in a study of T cell responses to AZD1222 COVID-19 vaccine. The method was immunoSEQ multiplex PCR; TCRdb's version includes in-frame clones alone and lacks a portion of them. The data contain 170,000 or so clones, roughly 90% of them singletons. Sequencing was performed on peripheral blood, taken on day 0 of AZD1222 vaccination. All receptors derive from an adult in good health.

This chain uses TRBV12-3 or TRBV12-4 with TRBJ1-2; D gene uncertain. V was shortened by 5 bases and J by 5 bases, with 9 bases between the two germline ends. The CDR3 is made up of 12 amino acids. The CDR3 loop is CASSAHYYGYTF. The CDR3 DNA follows: TGTGCCAGCAGTGCCCATTATTATGGCTACACCTTC.

The J gene is TRBJ2-7, the V gene TRBV13; TRBD2 agrees at 7 bases. The CDR3 is 16 amino acids. Germline V lookup: CDR1 PRHDT, CDR2 FYEKMQ (reference sequence). Losses at the gene ends were 5 bases for V and 2 bases for J; bases not matched to a gene: 12. This CDR3 is CASSLTTTSSTYEQYF. The CDR3, as DNA: TGTGCCAGCAGCCTTACGACGACTAGCTCTACCTACGAGCAGTACTTC. The whole variable domain, filled in from reference TRBV13 and TRBJ2-7, reads AAGVIQSPRHLIKEKRETATLKCYPIPRHDTVYWYQQGPGQDPQFLISFYEKMQSDKGSIPDRFSAQQFSDYHSELNMSSLELGDSALYFCASSLTTTSSTYEQYFGPGTRLTVT.

This clone was recorded once. The V gene is TRBV30, the J gene TRBJ1-2, with a tentative D call TRBD1 (6 bases). The CDR3 has 12 amino acids. V was cut by 8 bases and J by 0 bases, with 10 bases left in between. Germline-derived CDR1 and CDR2 are GTSNPN and SVGIG (reference sequence). In DNA, the CDR3 is TGTGCCGGGGACAACGCTAACTATGGCTACACCTTC. It translates to CAGDNANYGYTF.

The V and J genes are TRBV7-9 and TRBJ2-3; D might be TRBD1 (5 bases). The CDR3 length is 14 residues. Germline V lookup: CDR1 SEHNR, CDR2 FQNEAQ (reference sequence). The V end lost 3 bases, the J end lost 4 bases, and 11 bases lay between the germline ends. CDR3 bases: TGTGCCAGCAGCTTCGGGCAGGGCGCAGATACGCAGTATTTT. It yields the protein CASSFGQGADTQYF.

The count of this clone is one. The V and J genes are TRBV30 and TRBJ1-5; possible D gene TRBD1, 6 bases. CDR3 length equals 14 residues. Trimming took off 3 bases at V and 3 bases at J, with 12 bases between the two ends. Looked up from germline, CDR1 is GTSNPN and CDR2 is SVGIG (reference sequence). For the CDR3, the DNA is TGTGCCTGGAGGCCCCCAGGGGTCAATCAGCCCCAGCATTTT. The encoded protein is CAWRPPGVNQPQHF.

This chain joins TRBV7-2 and TRBJ2-7; possibly TRBD2 for D (5 bases). Germline V gene lookup returns CDR1 SGHTA and CDR2 FQGNSA. The CDR3 consists of 13 residues. V shed 5 bases and J shed 3 bases, with 11 bases lying between them. Here the CDR3 reads CASSPAGFYEQYF. CDR3 DNA: TGTGCCAGCAGCCCCGCGGGCTTCTACGAGCAGTACTTC.

The V call is TRBV9, the J call TRBJ1-6; D perhaps matches TRBD1 (6 bases). The CDR3 length is 14 residues. Germline assignment: CDR1 SGDLS and CDR2 YYNGEE. V shed 2 bases and J shed 7 bases, with 10 bases lying between them. Written as DNA, the CDR3 is TGTGCCAGCAGCGTCCGACAGGAAAATTCACCCCTCCACTTT. The encoded protein is CASSVRQENSPLHF.

This chain joins TRBV12-3 or TRBV12-4 and TRBJ1-5, with D hard to call. V lost 3 bases to trimming and J lost 1 base, with 4 bases between them. The CDR3 runs 13 residues. Here the CDR3 DNA reads TGTGCCAGCAGTTTGAGGAGCAATCAGCCCCAGCATTTT. Amino acid sequence: CASSLRSNQPQHF.

This clone appeared a single time. The rearrangement joins TRBV30 to TRBJ1-1; tentatively, D is TRBD1 (6 bases). Germline-derived CDR1 and CDR2 are GTSNPN and SVGIG (reference sequence). Trimming took 0 bases from V and 0 from J, leaving 11 bases between them. CDR3 length: 15 amino acids. CDR3 in amino acids: CAWSVTGAMNTEAFF. The CDR3, as DNA: TGTGCCTGGAGTGTAACGGGGGCCATGAACACTGAAGCTTTCTTT.

There are a few counts of this clone. This chain uses TRBV3-1 (or the pseudogene TRBV3-2) with TRBJ2-7, with a weak D call TRBD2 (6 bases). Between the trimmed V and J ends, which lost 2 bases and 3 bases, there was a span of 17 bases. CDR3 length equals 16 residues. The V gene's germline CDR1 is LGHDT and CDR2 YNNKEL (reference sequence). The CDR3 loop is CASSQKYPGLGYEQYF. CDR3 DNA sequence: TGTGCCAGCAGCCAAAAGTACCCGGGACTCGGCTACGAGCAGTACTTC.

The chain carries TRBV19 and TRBJ2-6; unclear D gene. Trimming stripped 6 bases from V and 4 bases from J, with 16 bases between. The CDR3 runs to 16 residues. CDR1 is LNHDA and CDR2 is SQIVND in the germline V gene (reference sequence). For the CDR3, the DNA is TGTGCCAGTAGCACGAGACGGGCGTGGGGGGCCAACGTCCTGACTTTC. Translated, it gives CASSTRRAWGANVLTF.